A selection of T cell receptor beta chains follows, all from one sample in a study of blood T cell repertoires in COVID-19. TCRdb's table, derived via immunoSEQ multiplex PCR, lists solely in-frame clones and lacks some. This sample has 110,000 to 150,000 clones; about nine tenths occur once, and the top ten carry around 4.5%. The sequenced sample was PBMCs or T cells enriched from blood (not recorded which). The receptors come from a man aged 50-59 years who had recovered from COVID-19. Both conserved end residues are part of each CDR3. A D gene is named only where the DNA matches it firmly. Clone size is not always given. Where it is, it says once, few, many or a class for expanded clones.

D gene,V gene,clone size,J gene,CDR3 length,CDR3 protein,CDR3 DNA
TRBD1,TRBV9,once,TRBJ2-1,14,CASSSRTGGNEQFF,TGTGCCAGCAGCTCCCGGACAGGGGGCAATGAGCAGTTCTTC
-,TRBV19,-,TRBJ1-5,17,CASVSRGFGGGNQPQHF,TGTGCCAGTGTCTCGCGGGGGTTCGGGGGGGGCAATCAGCCCCAGCATTTT
TRBD2,TRBV7-9,-,TRBJ2-2,14,CARSGRDNTGELFF,TGTGCCAGGTCAGGGAGGGACAACACCGGGGAGCTGTTTTTT
TRBD1,TRBV4-3,-,TRBJ1-4,15,CASSQVDRNHEKLFF,TGCGCCAGCAGCCAAGTGGACAGGAACCATGAAAAACTGTTTTTT
-,TRBV28,-,TRBJ1-1,14,CASSSQNRATEAFF,TGTGCCAGCAGTTCCCAGAACAGGGCCACTGAAGCTTTCTTT
-,TRBV2,-,TRBJ1-3,14,CASSGETTGNTIYF,TGTGCCAGCAGTGGCGAGACTACTGGAAACACCATATATTTT
-,TRBV5-1,once,TRBJ1-3,14,CASSRDSDGNTIYF,TGCGCCAGCAGCCGGGACTCGGATGGAAACACCATATATTTT
-,TRBV19,-,TRBJ2-3,15,CASRSMLVGEDTQYF,TGTGCCAGTAGAAGCATGCTGGTAGGGGAAGATACGCAGTATTTT
-,TRBV29-1,-,TRBJ1-6,19,CSVGRASGTFTSYNSPLHF,TGCAGCGTTGGAAGGGCCAGCGGAACTTTTACCTCCTATAATTCACCCCTCCACTTT
TRBD2,TRBV11-3,-,TRBJ2-1,14,CASSQDPSGIEQFF,TGTGCCAGCAGTCAAGACCCTAGCGGGATCGAGCAGTTCTTC
-,TRBV2,-,TRBJ1-2,14,CASSVRGGPDGYTF,TGTGCCAGCAGTGTTCGCGGGGGCCCGGATGGCTACACCTTC
-,TRBV7-2,-,TRBJ2-2,16,CASSLSGGLNTGELFF,TGTGCCAGCAGCTTAAGCGGCGGACTCAACACCGGGGAGCTGTTTTTT
-,TRBV19,-,TRBJ1-2,15,CASSPPSRRAYGYTF,TGTGCCAGTAGTCCCCCCTCAAGGAGGGCGTATGGCTACACCTTC
TRBD2,TRBV7-6,-,TRBJ2-1,20,CASSLEASGGISLIYNEQFF,TGTGCCAGCAGCTTAGAGGCTAGCGGGGGAATATCACTAATTTACAATGAGCAGTTCTTC
TRBD1,TRBV2,once,TRBJ1-2,11,CASRRDREFLF,TGTGCCAGCAGGAGGGACAGGGAGTTCCTCTTC
TRBD1,TRBV7-3,-,TRBJ1-6,14,CASSPRGTEEPLHF,TGTGCCAGCAGCCCCAGGGGGACGGAAGAACCCCTCCACTTT
TRBD1,TRBV5-1,-,TRBJ2-3,17,CASSWGGGQGAGDTQYF,TGCGCCAGCAGCTGGGGCGGGGGACAGGGGGCAGGAGATACGCAGTATTTT
-,TRBV3-1/TRBV3-2,-,TRBJ2-3,12,CASSQVENTQYF,TGTGCCAGCAGCCAAGTCGAGAATACGCAGTATTTT
TRBD1,TRBV7-2,-,TRBJ1-5,14,CASSFDRGNQPQHF,TGTGCCAGCAGTTTTGACAGGGGCAATCAGCCCCAGCATTTT
-,TRBV5-1,-,TRBJ1-5,10,CAIQNQPQHF,TGCGCCATCCAAAATCAGCCCCAGCATTTT
TRBD2,TRBV13,-,TRBJ2-5,18,CASSSKKAAGGGGETQYF,TGTGCCAGCAGCTCTAAAAAGGCTGCGGGAGGAGGGGGAGAGACCCAGTACTTC
-,TRBV5-5,-,TRBJ2-5,12,CASSLAGETQYF,TGTGCCAGCAGCTTGGCCGGGGAGACCCAGTACTTC
TRBD1,TRBV5-1,-,TRBJ1-3,15,CASSELQGTGNTIYF,TGCGCCAGCAGCGAACTACAGGGGACTGGAAACACCATATATTTT
-,TRBV4-3,-,TRBJ1-2,14,CASSQDRQNYGYTF,TGCGCCAGCAGCCAAGATCGCCAGAACTATGGCTACACCTTC
TRBD2,TRBV11-2,once,TRBJ2-7,18,CASSLELGSGIPAYEQYF,TGTGCCAGCAGCTTAGAGTTGGGTAGCGGGATTCCAGCCTACGAGCAGTACTTC
TRBD1,TRBV30,-,TRBJ2-5,13,CAWKNRGVETQYF,TGTGCCTGGAAAAACAGGGGTGTGGAGACCCAGTACTTC
-,TRBV6-5,-,TRBJ1-6,15,CASSWGGSGGSPLHF,TGTGCCAGCAGTTGGGGCGGATCCGGGGGTTCACCCCTCCACTTT
TRBD1,TRBV7-6,-,TRBJ2-7,15,CASSARTGGSYEQYF,TGTGCCAGCAGCGCCAGGACAGGGGGCTCCTACGAGCAGTACTTC
TRBD1,TRBV10-3,-,TRBJ1-2,14,CAINPGQARGGYTF,TGTGCCATCAACCCGGGACAGGCTCGAGGTGGCTACACCTTC
TRBD1,TRBV6-2/TRBV6-3,-,TRBJ2-4,15,CASSSGGSGKNIQYF,TGTGCCAGCAGTTCAGGGGGATCGGGCAAAAACATTCAGTACTTC
-,TRBV18,-,TRBJ2-2,12,CASSSNTGELFF,TGTGCCAGCTCATCAAACACCGGGGAGCTGTTTTTT
-,TRBV6-5,-,TRBJ1-1,15,CASSNLRSRGTEAFF,TGTGCCAGCAGCAACCTTCGCTCACGGGGCACTGAAGCTTTCTTT
-,TRBV20-1,-,TRBJ2-7,11,CSASNYYEQYF,TGCAGTGCCTCCAACTATTACGAGCAGTACTTC
TRBD1,TRBV28,-,TRBJ1-1,15,CASNGQDRRGTEAFF,TGTGCCAGCAACGGACAGGACAGACGGGGCACTGAAGCTTTCTTT
TRBD1,TRBV28,-,TRBJ1-2,13,CASSRQGWDGYTF,TGTGCCAGCAGTAGACAGGGGTGGGATGGCTACACCTTC
-,TRBV10-3,-,TRBJ1-1,14,CATSGGVMNTEAFF,TGTGCCACCTCGGGGGGAGTAATGAACACTGAAGCTTTCTTT
-,TRBV3-1/TRBV3-2,-,TRBJ2-1,16,CASSQEYRVPYNEQFF,TGTGCCAGCAGCCAAGAATACCGGGTTCCCTACAATGAGCAGTTCTTC
-,TRBV28,-,TRBJ1-2,11,CASSLNYGYTF,TGTGCCAGCAGTCTCAACTATGGCTACACCTTC
TRBD1,TRBV18,-,TRBJ1-6,15,CASSGDSLLNSPLHF,TGTGCCAGCTCAGGGGACAGCTTACTTAATTCACCCCTCCACTTT
TRBD2,TRBV13,-,TRBJ2-5,15,CASSLGLAGGRGQYF,TGTGCCAGCAGCCTCGGACTAGCGGGAGGTAGGGGCCAGTACTTC
TRBD1,TRBV7-8,-,TRBJ2-1,15,CASSLGTVQWNEQFF,TGTGCCAGCAGCCTAGGGACAGTACAGTGGAATGAGCAGTTCTTC
TRBD1,TRBV25-1,-,TRBJ1-4,16,CASSEWRGRSNEKLFF,TGTGCCAGCAGTGAATGGAGGGGGCGATCTAATGAAAAACTGTTTTTT
TRBD1,TRBV5-4,-,TRBJ1-1,16,CASSPLGGRGDTEAFF,TGTGCCAGCAGCCCCCTCGGTGGCAGGGGGGACACTGAAGCTTTCTTT
-,TRBV9,-,TRBJ1-2,15,CASSSGQFQSHGYTF,TGTGCCAGCAGCTCCGGACAGTTTCAATCTCATGGCTACACCTTC
TRBD2,TRBV7-2,once,TRBJ2-2,16,CASRKVPREVGGELFF,TGTGCCAGCAGAAAGGTCCCGCGGGAGGTTGGCGGGGAGCTGTTTTTT
-,TRBV3-1/TRBV3-2,once,TRBJ1-2,16,CASTQYSSGTNYGYTF,TGTGCCAGCACCCAATATTCATCCGGGACTAACTATGGCTACACCTTC